These 23 T cell receptor beta chains originate from one sample sequenced in a study of blood T cell repertoires in COVID-19. Method: immunoSEQ multiplex PCR; TCRdb's copy keeps in-frame clones and lacks some. Of 150,000 to 200,000 clones listed, approximately 83% are singletons. The sequenced sample consisted of peripheral blood. These receptors all come from a human donor with acute or convalescent COVID-19. The donor label of this sample is uncertain.

This sequence joins TRBV2 and TRBJ1-5; unclear D gene. This CDR3 is 13 amino acids long. Trimming took off 6 bases at V and 4 bases at J, with 10 bases between the two ends. CDR1 and CDR2 from the germline V gene are SNHLY and FYNNEI. The CDR3 loop is CASSPDWNQPQHF. CDR3 sequence (DNA): TGTGCCAGCAGCCCCGACTGGAATCAGCCCCAGCATTTT.

This rearrangement joins TRBV7-2 to TRBJ2-7; D gene unclear. Trimming removed 4 bases at V and 1 base at J, with 14 bases between. The germline gives CDR1 SGHTA, CDR2 FQGNSA. The CDR3 is 15 amino acids. In nucleotides, the CDR3 is TGTGCCAGCAGCTCCCCCGCGTCGGGTTCCTACGAGCAGTACTTC. Protein product: CASSSPASGSYEQYF. Full variable domain (rest looked up from reference TRBV7-2 and TRBJ2-7): GAGVSQSPSNKVTEKGKDVELRCDPISGHTALYWYRQSLGQGLEFLIYFQGNSAPDKSGLPSDRFSAERTGGSVSTLTIQRTQQEDSAVYLCASSSPASGSYEQYFGPGTRLTVT.

This chain connects TRBV30 to TRBJ2-7; D is perhaps TRBD1 (5 bases). The length of the CDR3 is 14 residues. Germline V gene sequence: CDR1 GTSNPN, CDR2 SVGIG (reference sequence). Trimming took 3 bases from V and 3 from J, leaving 15 bases between them. CDR3 residues: CAWRVGAGNYEQYF. CDR3 sequence (DNA): TGTGCCTGGAGGGTAGGGGCAGGGAACTACGAGCAGTACTTC.

V usage is TRBV5-1 and J usage is TRBJ2-3; D is possibly TRBD2 (6 bases). V gave up 7 bases and J gave up 2 bases, with 17 bases separating them. Germline V CDR1 and CDR2: SGHRS, YFSETQ. CDR3 size: 15 residues. The CDR3 loop reads CASALRGFSTDTQYF. The DNA for the CDR3 is TGCGCCAGCGCCCTCCGGGGGTTTTCCACAGATACGCAGTATTTT.

CDR3 sequence: CASSAGEGPKRETQYF. CDR3 DNA sequence: TGCGCCAGCAGCGCAGGGGAGGGCCCGAAAAGGGAGACCCAGTACTTC. The V and J genes are TRBV5-1 and TRBJ2-5; TRBD2 is a possible D gene (7 bases). Germline V gene lookup returns CDR1 SGHRS and CDR2 YFSETQ. The CDR3 is 16 residues long. V shed 4 bases and J shed 5 bases, with 21 bases lying between them.

The chain combines TRBV10-1 with TRBJ2-2, with 8 bases identical to TRBD1. V lost 2 bases to trimming and J lost 1 base; unmatched junction nucleotides: 0. Germline CDR1 and CDR2: WNHNN and SYGVQD (reference sequence). The CDR3 loop spans 15 amino acids. CDR3 nucleotides: TGCGCCAGCAGTGAGGGACAGGGGAACACCGGGGAGCTGTTTTTT. This encodes CASSEGQGNTGELFF.

V and J are TRBV6-6 and TRBJ1-2, with no clear D. Germline CDR1 MNHNY, CDR2 SVGAGI (reference sequence). This CDR3 region has 13 residues. Deletions cut 4 bases from V and 4 bases from J, with 10 bases between. This CDR3 is CASSLSGSYGYTF. The CDR3 nucleotides are TGTGCCAGCAGTTTGTCGGGTAGCTATGGCTACACCTTC.

The V gene is TRBV28, the J gene TRBJ2-7; 7 nucleotides line up with TRBD1. The CDR3 extends over 13 amino acids. Germline V lookup: CDR1 MDHEN, CDR2 SYDVKM. V trimming: 7 bases; J trimming: 3 bases; junction bases outside the gene matches: 6. The CDR3 DNA reads as TGTGCCAGCAAACGGGACAGCCTCTACGAGCAGTACTTC. The encoded protein is CASKRDSLYEQYF.

This sequence joins TRBV29-1 and TRBJ2-1, with 11 bases that match TRBD2. The germline V gene encodes CDR1 SQVTM and CDR2 ANQGSEA. The trim removed 6 bases at V and 4 bases at J, leaving 8 bases unmatched. The CDR3 contains 15 residues. The CDR3 DNA reads as TGCAGCGTGGTACTAGCGGGAGTGGTTTACAATGAGCAGTTCTTC. Its translation: CSVVLAGVVYNEQFF.

This chain connects TRBV2 to TRBJ2-2; 7 bases are a match to TRBD1. Trimming at V came to 4 bases and at J to 4 bases, leaving 9 bases not matched to a gene. CDR1 SNHLY and CDR2 FYNNEI come from the germline V gene. The CDR3 totals 16 residues. The CDR3 here is CASSGDGAGGTGELFF. CDR3 DNA: TGTGCCAGCAGTGGAGACGGGGCAGGGGGCACCGGGGAGCTGTTTTTT.

This clone was recorded once. This chain connects TRBV19 to TRBJ1-2; D may be TRBD1 (6 bases). The length of the CDR3 is 14 residues. The V gene lost 3 bases and the J gene lost 7 bases, with 15 bases spanning the gap. Germline V gene lookup returns CDR1 LNHDA and CDR2 SQIVND (reference sequence). The CDR3 DNA reads as TGTGCCAGTAGTATTCACAGGGCCATGGGTGGCTACACCTTC. It translates to CASSIHRAMGGYTF. Variable domain in full (rest from reference TRBV19 and TRBJ1-2): DGGITQSPKYLFRKEGQNVTLSCEQNLNHDAMYWYRQDPGQGLRLIYYSQIVNDFQKGDIAEGYSVSREKKESFPLTVTSAQKNPTAFYLCASSIHRAMGGYTFGSGTRLTVV.

The V call is TRBV7-2, the J call TRBJ1-1; D not certain. CDR3 length equals 14 residues. CDR1 is SGHTA and CDR2 is FQGNSA in the germline V gene. The ends were cut back, 5 bases at V and 2 bases at J, with 12 bases in the middle. The CDR3 bases are TGTGCCAGCAGCCGTAACCGGGGTAACACTGAAGCTTTCTTT. Its protein is CASSRNRGNTEAFF.

The genes are TRBV6-1 and TRBJ2-5; 7 bases align to TRBD1. CDR1 is MNHNS and CDR2 is SASEGT in the germline V gene. V trimming: 2 bases; J trimming: 2 bases; junction bases outside the gene matches: 5. The CDR3 covers 15 residues. CDR3 bases: TGTGCCAGCAGTGAACCCGGGACAGAACAAGAGACCCAGTACTTC. This gives the protein CASSEPGTEQETQYF.

The genes are TRBV30 and TRBJ1-2; TRBD1 agrees at 7 bases. Trimming removed 3 bases from V and 5 bases from J; junction bases left unmatched: 9. The CDR3 extends over 14 amino acids. CDR1 is GTSNPN, CDR2 SVGIG, per germline (reference sequence). CDR3 in amino acids: CAWREDRALYGYTF. The CDR3 bases are TGTGCCTGGAGAGAAGACAGGGCCTTATATGGCTACACCTTC.

The count of this clone is one. V and J are TRBV2 and TRBJ1-5, with unresolved D. V was trimmed by 7 bases and J by 3 bases, leaving 10 bases between them. The CDR3 extends over 13 amino acids. Germline loops: CDR1 SNHLY, CDR2 FYNNEI. Here the CDR3 reads CASMLSVNQPQHF. DNA for the CDR3: TGTGCCAGCATGCTGTCAGTCAATCAGCCCCAGCATTTT.

The CDR3 spells CASSPAAAIDGYTF. As DNA, the CDR3 is TGTGCCAGCTCACCGGCCGCAGCGATTGATGGCTACACCTTC. V gene TRBV18 combines with J gene TRBJ1-2; D not resolved. The CDR3 sequence is 14 residues long. Germline CDR1 KGHSH, CDR2 LQKENI. Trimming left V 3 bases short and J 6 bases short, with 14 bases between. The whole variable domain, filled in from reference TRBV18 and TRBJ1-2, reads NAGVMQNPRHLVRRRGQEARLRCSPMKGHSHVYWYRQLPEEGLKFMVYLQKENIIDESGMPKERFSAEFPKEGPSILRIQQVVRGDSAAYFCASSPAAAIDGYTFGSGTRLTVV.

The J gene is TRBJ2-3, the V gene TRBV3-1 (or the pseudogene TRBV3-2); 9 bases fit TRBD2. Germline CDR1 reads LGHDT; CDR2 reads YNNKEL (reference sequence). With V trimmed by 6 bases and J by 0 bases, 4 bases remained unmatched. This CDR3 contains 15 residues. CDR3 protein: CASSHTSGSTDTQYF. CDR3 coding DNA: TGTGCCAGCAGTCATACTAGCGGGAGCACAGATACGCAGTATTTT.

The chain links TRBV6-4 to TRBJ2-3; 7 bases are a match to TRBD1. The CDR3 is 15 residues long. The V gene end was trimmed by 6 bases and the J gene end by 3 bases; junction bases not matched to a gene: 9. Per germline, CDR1 MRHNA and CDR2 SNTAGT. The CDR3 loop reads CASRRQGLATDTQYF. As DNA, the CDR3 is TGTGCCAGCAGGCGACAGGGTTTGGCTACAGATACGCAGTATTTT.

The chain is built from TRBV29-1 and TRBJ2-7; D perhaps matches TRBD2 (5 bases). This CDR3 contains 12 residues. Germline lookup yields CDR1 SQVTM and CDR2 ANQGSEA. Trimming stripped 4 bases from V and 6 bases from J, with 13 bases between. CDR3 DNA: TGCAGCGTTGTAAGTACGGGGATCGAGCAGTACTTC. Its translation is CSVVSTGIEQYF.

Here the CDR3 reads CASSRLAGGYEQYF. The CDR3 coding sequence is TGTGCCAGCAGCCGACTAGCGGGGGGTTACGAGCAGTACTTC. This chain uses TRBV2 with TRBJ2-7; 13 bases fit TRBD2. Germline values: CDR1 SNHLY, CDR2 FYNNEI. With 6 bases clipped from V and 4 bases from J, the junction kept 3 bases outside the gene matches. The CDR3 runs 14 residues.

The CDR3 DNA reads as TGTGCCAGCAGATTTGGGACAGCTCCCTACGAGCAGTACTTC. It is translated as CASRFGTAPYEQYF. The rearrangement uses TRBV21-1 and TRBJ2-7; TRBD1, the table's D call, lacks a check against the DNA. TRBV21-1 is a known pseudogene. The CDR3 runs to 14 residues.

This clone was seen more than once but under ten times. The DNA for the CDR3 is TGTGCCAGTAGCACCCCAGGGGGCGCGGCCGGGGAGCTGTTTTTT. Its protein product is CASSTPGGAAGELFF. The V call is TRBV19, the J call TRBJ2-2; 8 positions agree with TRBD1. V lost 6 bases to trimming and J lost 6 bases; unmatched junction nucleotides: 9. This CDR3 has 15 residues. Germline assignment: CDR1 LNHDA and CDR2 SQIVND (reference sequence).

This clone is a singleton in its sample. The chain couples TRBV28 to TRBJ1-1; D may be TRBD1 (5 bases). V dropped 6 bases and J dropped 3 bases, with 5 bases sitting between them. Germline V gene data show CDR1 as MDHEN and CDR2 as SYDVKM. The CDR3 length is 11 residues. CDR3 region: CASRQDTEAFF. The CDR3 DNA sequence: TGTGCCAGCAGACAGGACACTGAAGCTTTCTTT. The full variable domain, rest sourced from reference TRBV28 and TRBJ1-1, is DVKVTQSSRYLVKRTGEKVFLECVQDMDHENMFWYRQDPGLGLRLIYFSYDVKMKEKGDIPEGYSVSREKKERFSLILESASTNQTSMYLCASRQDTEAFFGQGTRLTVV.